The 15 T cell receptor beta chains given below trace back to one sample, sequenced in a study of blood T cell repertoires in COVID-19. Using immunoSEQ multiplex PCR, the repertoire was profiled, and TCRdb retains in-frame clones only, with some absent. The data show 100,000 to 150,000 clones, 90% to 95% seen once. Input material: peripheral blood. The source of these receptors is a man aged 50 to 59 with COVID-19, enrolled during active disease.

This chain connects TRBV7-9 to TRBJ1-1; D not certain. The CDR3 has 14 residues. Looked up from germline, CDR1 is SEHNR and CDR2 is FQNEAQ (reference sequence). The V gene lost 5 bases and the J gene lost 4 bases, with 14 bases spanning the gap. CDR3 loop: CASSPGTGATEAFF. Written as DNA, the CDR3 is TGTGCCAGCAGCCCAGGAACGGGAGCCACTGAAGCTTTCTTT.

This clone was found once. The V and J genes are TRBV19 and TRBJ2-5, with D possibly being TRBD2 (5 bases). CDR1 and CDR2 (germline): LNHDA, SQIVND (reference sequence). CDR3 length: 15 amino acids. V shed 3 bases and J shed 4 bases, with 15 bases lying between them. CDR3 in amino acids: CASSMRGSHRETQYF. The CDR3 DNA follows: TGTGCCAGTAGTATGAGAGGGTCCCACCGAGAGACCCAGTACTTC. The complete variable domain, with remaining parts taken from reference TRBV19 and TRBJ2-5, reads DGGITQSPKYLFRKEGQNVTLSCEQNLNHDAMYWYRQDPGQGLRLIYYSQIVNDFQKGDIAEGYSVSREKKESFPLTVTSAQKNPTAFYLCASSMRGSHRETQYFGPGTRLLVL.

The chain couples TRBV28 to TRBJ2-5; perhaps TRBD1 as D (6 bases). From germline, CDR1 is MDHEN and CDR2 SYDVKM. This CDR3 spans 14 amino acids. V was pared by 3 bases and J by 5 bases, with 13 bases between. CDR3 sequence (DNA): TGTGCCAGCAGTTTTTACAGGGTTGAGGAGACCCAGTACTTC. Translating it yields CASSFYRVEETQYF.

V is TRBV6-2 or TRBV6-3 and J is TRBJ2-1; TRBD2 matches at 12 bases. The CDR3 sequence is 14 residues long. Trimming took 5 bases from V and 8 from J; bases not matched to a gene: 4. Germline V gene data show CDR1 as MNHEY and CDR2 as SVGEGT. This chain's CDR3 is CASSLAGGRDEQFF. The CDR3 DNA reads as TGTGCCAGCAGTCTAGCGGGAGGGAGGGATGAGCAGTTCTTC.

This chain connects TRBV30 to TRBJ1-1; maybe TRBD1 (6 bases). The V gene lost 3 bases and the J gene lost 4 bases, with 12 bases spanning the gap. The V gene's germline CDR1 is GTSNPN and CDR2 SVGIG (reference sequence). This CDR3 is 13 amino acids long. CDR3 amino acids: CAWRSQGFTEAFF. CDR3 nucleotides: TGTGCCTGGAGATCACAGGGATTCACTGAAGCTTTCTTT.

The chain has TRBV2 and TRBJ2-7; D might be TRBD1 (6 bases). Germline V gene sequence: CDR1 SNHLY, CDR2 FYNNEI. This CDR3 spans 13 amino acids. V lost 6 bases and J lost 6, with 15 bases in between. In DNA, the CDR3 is TGTGCCAGCAGGTTGACAGGTGCTGGCGAGCAGTACGTC. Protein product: CASRLTGAGEQYV.

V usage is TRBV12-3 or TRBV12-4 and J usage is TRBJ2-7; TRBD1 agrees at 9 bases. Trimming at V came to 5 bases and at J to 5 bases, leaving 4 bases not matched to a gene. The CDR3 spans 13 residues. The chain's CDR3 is CASSQTGGHEQYF. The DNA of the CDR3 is TGTGCCAGCAGTCAAACAGGGGGCCACGAGCAGTACTTC.

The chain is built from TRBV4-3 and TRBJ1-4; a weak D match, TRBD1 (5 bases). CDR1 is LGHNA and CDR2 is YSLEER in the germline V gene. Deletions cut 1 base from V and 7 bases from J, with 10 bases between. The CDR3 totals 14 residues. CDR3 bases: TGCGCCAGCAGCCAAGGCCAGGACACTGAAAAACTGTTTTTT. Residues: CASSQGQDTEKLFF.

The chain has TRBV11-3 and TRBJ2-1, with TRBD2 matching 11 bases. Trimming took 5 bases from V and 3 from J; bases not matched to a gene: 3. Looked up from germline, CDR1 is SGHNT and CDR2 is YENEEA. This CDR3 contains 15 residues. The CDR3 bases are TGTGCCAGCAGCGGTACTAGCGGGAGCTACAATGAGCAGTTCTTC. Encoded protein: CASSGTSGSYNEQFF.

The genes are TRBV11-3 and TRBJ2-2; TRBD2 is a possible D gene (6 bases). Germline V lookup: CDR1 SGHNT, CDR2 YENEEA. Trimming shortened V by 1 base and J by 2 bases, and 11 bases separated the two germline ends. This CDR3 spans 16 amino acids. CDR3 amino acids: CASSLVGGTNTGELFF. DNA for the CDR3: TGTGCCAGCAGCTTAGTGGGAGGAACTAACACCGGGGAGCTGTTTTTT. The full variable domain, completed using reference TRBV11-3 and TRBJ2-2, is EAGVVQSPRYKIIEKKQPVAFWCNPISGHNTLYWYLQNLGQGPELLIRYENEEAVDDSQLPKDRFSAERLKGVDSTLKIQPAELGDSAVYLCASSLVGGTNTGELFFGEGSRLTVL.

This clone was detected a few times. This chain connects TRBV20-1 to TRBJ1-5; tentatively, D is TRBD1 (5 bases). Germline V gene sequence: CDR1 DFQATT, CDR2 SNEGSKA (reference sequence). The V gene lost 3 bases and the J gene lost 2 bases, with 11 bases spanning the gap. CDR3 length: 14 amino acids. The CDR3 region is CSASNRGGNQPQHF. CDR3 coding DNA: TGCAGTGCTAGTAATAGGGGTGGCAATCAGCCCCAGCATTTT.

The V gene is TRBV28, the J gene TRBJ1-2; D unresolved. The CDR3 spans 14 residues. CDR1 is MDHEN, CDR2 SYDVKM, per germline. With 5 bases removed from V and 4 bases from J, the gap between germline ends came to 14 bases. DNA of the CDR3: TGTGCCAGCAGTCCCACGGGTAGAACCTATGGCTACACCTTC. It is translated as CASSPTGRTYGYTF.

The CDR3 loop is CASSRQGHTDTQYF. DNA of the CDR3: TGTGCCAGCAGTCGACAGGGCCACACAGATACGCAGTATTTT. This chain joins TRBV6-5 and TRBJ2-3, with 7 nucleotides matching TRBD1. This CDR3 is 14 amino acids long. V shed 5 bases and J 2 bases; nucleotides not matched to a gene: 4. The germline gives CDR1 MNHEY, CDR2 SVGAGI.

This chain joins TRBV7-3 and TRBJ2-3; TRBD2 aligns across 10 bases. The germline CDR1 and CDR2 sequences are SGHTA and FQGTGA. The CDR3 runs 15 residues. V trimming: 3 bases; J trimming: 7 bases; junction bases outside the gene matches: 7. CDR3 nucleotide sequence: TGTGCCAGCAGCTTGTCTAGCGGGAGTACGAATACGCAGTATTTT. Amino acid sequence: CASSLSSGSTNTQYF.

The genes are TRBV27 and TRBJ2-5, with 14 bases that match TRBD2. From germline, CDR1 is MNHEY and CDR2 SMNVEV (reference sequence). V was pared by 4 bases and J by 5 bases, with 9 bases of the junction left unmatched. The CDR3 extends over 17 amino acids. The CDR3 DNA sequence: TGTGCCAGCAGTTCTTTATCGGGACTAGCGGGAGTGGAGACCCAGTACTTC. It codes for CASSSLSGLAGVETQYF.